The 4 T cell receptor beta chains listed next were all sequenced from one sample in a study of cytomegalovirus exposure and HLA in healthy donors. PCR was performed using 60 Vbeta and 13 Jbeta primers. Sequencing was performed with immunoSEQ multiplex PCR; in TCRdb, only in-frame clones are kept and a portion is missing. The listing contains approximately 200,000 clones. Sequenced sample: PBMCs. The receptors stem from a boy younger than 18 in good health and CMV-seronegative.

CDR3 in amino acids: CASNALLGAGTEAFF. The CDR3 DNA reads TGTGCCAGCAACGCACTTCTGGGGGCTGGGACTGAAGCTTTCTTT. The chain recombines TRBV7-2 with TRBJ1-1; possibly TRBD1 for D (6 bases). This CDR3 region has 15 residues. CDR1 and CDR2 (germline): SGHTA, FQGNSA. The V and J ends lost 7 bases and 5 bases respectively, with 20 bases between them.

In DNA, the CDR3 is TGTGCCTGGAGCCCCATTTCCGCGGGGGATGCAACGCAGTATTTT. This gives the protein CAWSPISAGDATQYF. This chain uses TRBV30 with TRBJ2-3; TRBD2 aligns across 7 bases. This CDR3 spans 15 amino acids. Per the germline V gene, CDR1 is GTSNPN and CDR2 is SVGIG (reference sequence). V trimming: 3 bases; J trimming: 9 bases; junction bases outside the gene matches: 15.

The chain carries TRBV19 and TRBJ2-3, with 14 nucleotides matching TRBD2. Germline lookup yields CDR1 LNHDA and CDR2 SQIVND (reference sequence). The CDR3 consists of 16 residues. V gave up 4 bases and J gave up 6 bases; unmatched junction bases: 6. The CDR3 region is CASSRQTSGGADTQYF. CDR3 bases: TGTGCCAGTAGTAGGCAGACTAGCGGGGGGGCGGATACGCAGTATTTT.

As DNA, the CDR3 is TGCGCCAGCAGTGAGCCTCATCAGCCCCAGCATTTT. It is translated as CASSEPHQPQHF. This rearrangement joins TRBV10-2 to TRBJ1-5; the D is unclear. Germline values: CDR1 WSHSY, CDR2 SAAADI. The CDR3 is 12 amino acids. Deletions cut 2 bases from V and 5 bases from J, with 4 bases between.